This T cell receptor beta chain was documented in a study of shared clonotypes between healthy human individuals. Study-wide results and limits: The genetic and exposure-history diversity represented was limited by few donors.

The CDR3 has 14 amino acids. V lost 7 bases and J 2 bases, leaving 15 bases between the germline ends. Germline CDR1 reads SGHRS; CDR2 reads YFSETQ. Unsorted material relied on about 90 million PBMCs as the source of genomic DNA. Clones were read by immunoSEQ multiplex PCR, and TCRdb kept only the in-frame ones, dropping some. In the table there are 500,000 to 650,000 clones, roughly 79% of which are singletons. This clone was counted a single time. Its antigen remains unidentified. The TCR was taken from a woman in her 40s in good health. Some clones in this sample may be carry-over from other donors' samples. The sequenced material came from PBMCs. The chain is built from TRBV5-1 and TRBJ1-2, with D perhaps TRBD1 (5 bases). The CDR3 bases are TGCGCCAGCGCTCAGGGAGGGACCAACTATGGCTACACCTTC. Translating gives CASAQGGTNYGYTF.